This section outlines one TCR beta chain sequence together with its context. This clone showed up just a few times. It lacks a known antigen. The sample holds no much larger clone one base away, and base qualities are not on file. The CDR3 regions of human TCRbeta chains were analyzed by immunosequencing. The original methods were these. Repertoire TCRs were checked for matches against a reference library of SARS-CoV-2-specific TCRs that had been generated using the MIRA antigen-specificity platform. Breadth meant the fraction of unique TCRs that were SARS-CoV-2-associated, whereas depth meant the fraction of total T cells that were SARS-CoV-2-associated. Using the MIRA data, every spike-specific TCR was mapped to the spike region that the TCR reacted to and assigned to either a CD4 or a CD8 class. Log10-transformed breadth and depth values were compared by one-way ANOVA with Sidak's multiple comparisons tests. TCRdb mirrors the immuneACCESS table, restricted to in-frame sequences. Some clones are absent from its copies; in checked studies, under half trace to an unresolved V gene, and the reason for the others is unknown. V and J calls and clone size are given by that table; D and trimming were obtained from the DNA. This sample lists roughly 100,000 clones; around 76% were detected once. Jointly, the top ten make up around 5% of the sample.

This specimen comes from a study of T cell responses to AZD1222 COVID-19 vaccine (dated by TCRdb to the early 2020s). Regarding the research as a whole: Because spike-specific TCR depth and breadth did not differ between the two schedules, AZD1222 recipients who got a second dose at roughly 4 weeks were pooled with those who got a second dose at roughly 12 weeks. TCR sequencing was performed for over 230 trial participants, of whom around 210 were given two doses of AZD1222 and approximately 26 were given two doses of MenACWY control vaccine. Enrollment into the trials was organized by age into subgroups of 18-55, 56-69 and 70-plus years, and those subgroups contained roughly 140, 27 and 60 TCR-sequenced participants, respectively.

Sequences SGHRS (CDR1) and YFSETQ (CDR2) are obtained from the germline V gene. The germline ends are 18 bases apart after V is trimmed by 3 bases and J by 8 bases. From the cysteine up to the phenylalanine, the CDR3 has a length of 16 residues. Only the CDR3 portion is preserved as DNA: 48 bases, with reading frame beginning at the first base. Summary of the overall study and its limitations: Conclusions about previously exposed vaccinees were limited because only a handful of AZD1222 recipients were SARS-CoV-2 seropositive at baseline. In the small 56-69-year group, the increase in depth fell short of significance, most likely because of low power. Vaccine-associated CD4 TCRs spanned the whole spike protein, with dominant responses in regions 160-218 and 743-854. A significant rise in spike-specific TCR breadth and depth was observed after two AZD1222 doses relative to day 0 and relative to MenACWY recipients. Reportedly, close to half of the unique spike-specific TCRs recognized epitopes lying outside the regions that are mutated in the B.1.351 and B.1.1.7 variants. Participants were mostly white British, with more females than males. The authors suggested clonal diversity may have been underestimated. Because no day 14 peak-response samples were available, the repertoires could be characterized only after the peak T cell response.

The time point label corresponds to: baseline before first vaccination. Vaccinee samples were obtained from the UK trials COV001 and COV002, which included a single-blind randomized controlled phase 2/3 trial of AZD1222 (ChAdOx1 nCoV-19) in healthy adults. For TCRbeta chain sequencing, PBMC samples were collected from trial participants at day 0 and at day 28 after the second dose. The rearranged chain carries TRBV5-1 and TRBJ1-6; the D gene is perhaps TRBD1, from 6 matching bases. The sample here was peripheral blood, taken on day 0 of AZD1222 vaccination. The sequence derives from an adult in good health. The CDR3 protein is CASSSAIPGQDSPLHF. The DNA is as follows: TGCGCCAGCAGCTCCGCCATCCCGGGACAAGATTCACCCCTCCACTTT.